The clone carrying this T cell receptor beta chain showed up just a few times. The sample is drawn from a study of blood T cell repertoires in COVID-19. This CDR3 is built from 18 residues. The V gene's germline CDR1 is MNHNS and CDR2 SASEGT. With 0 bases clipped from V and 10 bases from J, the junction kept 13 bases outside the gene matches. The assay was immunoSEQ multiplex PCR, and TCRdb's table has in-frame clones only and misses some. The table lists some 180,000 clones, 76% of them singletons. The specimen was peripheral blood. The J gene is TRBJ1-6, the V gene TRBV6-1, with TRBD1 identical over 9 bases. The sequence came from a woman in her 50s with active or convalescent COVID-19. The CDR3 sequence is CASSEAWDRDGVGSPLHF. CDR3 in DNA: TGTGCCAGCAGTGAAGCCTGGGACAGGGACGGTGTAGGATCACCCCTCCACTTT.